Shown below are 26 T cell receptor beta chains from a single sample sequenced in a study of molecular identifiers for immune sequencing clone quantification. TCRdb recomputed calls from the PCR reads with MiXCR, one row per CDR3 protein. The sample lists approximately 680,000 distinct CDR3 sequences, about 25% occurring once. Sequenced sample: naive CD8+ T cells from blood, with Jurkat cell RNA spiked in. Noted subset: FACS-sorted CD8+CD4-CCR7+CD45RA+ naive T cells. All receptors come from a human donor in good health. Some libraries in this study had Jurkat cell RNA spiked in.

This clonotype occurred many times. The CDR3 protein is CASSFGGFDEQYF. CDR3 DNA: TGCGCCAGCAGCTTCGGGGGGTTCGACGAGCAGTACTTC. The V and J genes are TRBV5-1 and TRBJ2-7; 7 bases are shared with TRBD2. The V gene's germline CDR1 is SGHRS and CDR2 YFSETQ. Trimming cost V 2 bases and J 5 bases; bases outside gene matches: 4. The CDR3 length is 13 residues.

This clonotype showed up many times. The chain links TRBV5-1 to TRBJ1-6; no clear D gene. Trimming pared 1 base from V and 12 bases from J, leaving 11 bases between. The germline CDR1 and CDR2 sequences are SGHRS and YFSETQ. This CDR3 comprises 13 residues. The CDR3 nucleotides are TGCGCCAGCAGCTTGAACGGAGGCCTACCCCTCCACTTT. Translating it yields CASSLNGGLPLHF.

This clonotype has at least ten counts. This sequence joins TRBV3-1 and TRBJ2-3, with 7 nucleotides matching TRBD2. CDR1 is LGHDT and CDR2 is YNNKEL in the germline V gene (reference sequence). This CDR3 comprises 15 residues. The V segment lost 4 bases and the J segment 2 bases; nucleotides outside the gene matches: 6. The CDR3 region is CASSLLADTTDTQYF. CDR3 DNA sequence: TGTGCCAGCAGCCTTCTAGCGGATACCACAGATACGCAGTATTTT.

This clonotype was counted only a few times. The chain uses TRBV13 and TRBJ2-3, with D tentatively TRBD1 (6 bases). Germline CDR1 reads PRHDT; CDR2 reads FYEKMQ (reference sequence). The germline V and J ends were trimmed by 3 bases and 3 bases, with 13 bases remaining between them. This CDR3 has 15 residues. Here the CDR3 DNA reads TGTGCCAGCAGCTTTTCGGCTAGGGGGACAGATACGCAGTATTTT. Amino acids: CASSFSARGTDTQYF.

This clonotype was counted a few times. V gene TRBV19 combines with J gene TRBJ2-7; 7 bases align to TRBD1. Germline loops: CDR1 LNHDA, CDR2 SQIVND (reference sequence). This CDR3 comprises 12 residues. J lost 3 bases, V lost 10 bases, and 6 bases had no gene match. The CDR3 sequence is CATSRDSYEQYF. CDR3 sequence (DNA): TGTGCCACGTCCCGGGACAGCTACGAGCAGTACTTC.

The genes are TRBV3-1 and TRBJ2-5, with 9 bases lining up with TRBD1. This CDR3 has 15 amino acids. CDR1 and CDR2 from the germline V gene are LGHDT and YNNKEL (reference sequence). V lost 6 bases, J lost 5 bases, and 10 bases stayed unmatched. CDR3 sequence reads: CASRRPGQGGETQYF. The CDR3 DNA sequence: TGTGCCAGCAGACGACCGGGACAGGGAGGGGAGACCCAGTACTTC.

With regard to this clonotype: This sequence may be a read error, since a much larger clone differs from it by one base. This chain joins TRBV20-1 and TRBJ2-3; 8 positions agree with TRBD2. Germline V gives CDR1 DFQATT, CDR2 SNEGSKA (reference sequence). The CDR3 has 15 residues. DNA of the CDR3: TGCAGTGCTGGAGAAAGCGGGAGCTTCACAGATACGCAGTATTTT. Translated, it gives CSAGESGSFTDTQYF.

The chain recombines TRBV28 with TRBJ2-1, with D possibly TRBD2 on 6 matching bases. This CDR3 comprises 14 residues. The germline CDR1 and CDR2 sequences are MDHEN and SYDVKM. The V end lost 4 bases, the J end lost 7 bases, and 14 bases lay between the germline ends. The CDR3 here is CASSSGLLGNEQFF. In nucleotides, the CDR3 is TGTGCCAGCAGTTCGGGACTTCTCGGGAATGAGCAGTTCTTC.

This clonotype was picked up a small number of times. The chain employs TRBV4-2 and TRBJ2-3, with D tentatively TRBD1 (7 bases). Deletions cut 0 bases from V and 0 bases from J, with 13 bases between. Germline V gene data show CDR1 as LGHNA and CDR2 as YNFKEQ. This CDR3 contains 17 residues. CDR3 in amino acids: CASSQDPGGGSTDTQYF. The CDR3 nucleotides are TGTGCCAGCAGCCAAGATCCAGGGGGAGGTAGCACAGATACGCAGTATTTT.

This clonotype was recorded a few times. The chain joins TRBV28 to TRBJ1-1; the D gene is possibly TRBD1 (5 bases). In germline, CDR1 is MDHEN, CDR2 SYDVKM. The V end lost 5 bases, the J end lost 3 bases, and 13 bases lay between the germline ends. CDR3 size: 14 residues. In DNA, the CDR3 is TGTGCCAGCAGTCTCCAGCCAGGGTACACTGAAGCTTTCTTT. Its translation is CASSLQPGYTEAFF.

The V call is TRBV5-1, the J call TRBJ2-7; 11 bases map to TRBD2. The CDR3 loop spans 16 amino acids. Unmatched junction bases numbered 10, after V lost 4 bases and J lost 4 bases. The germline V gene has CDR1 SGHRS and CDR2 YFSETQ. The CDR3, as DNA: TGCGCCAGCAGCACTGAGGTAGCGGGAGGGCCATACGAGCAGTACTTC. Its protein product is CASSTEVAGGPYEQYF.

The V call is TRBV20-1, the J call TRBJ2-3; 9 bases align to TRBD2. This CDR3 spans 15 amino acids. V shed 3 bases, J shed 5 bases, and the junction held 9 bases outside the gene matches. Looked up from germline, CDR1 is DFQATT and CDR2 is SNEGSKA (reference sequence). This chain's CDR3 is CSARSLAGIGDTQYF. In DNA form, the CDR3 reads TGCAGTGCTAGGTCCCTAGCGGGGATAGGAGATACGCAGTATTTT.

The chain has TRBV11-2 and TRBJ1-4; 7 positions agree with TRBD1. The CDR3 sequence is 16 residues long. The germline gives CDR1 SGHAT, CDR2 FQNNGV. Trimming cost V 1 base and J 3 bases; bases outside gene matches: 5. CDR3 sequence (DNA): TGTGCCAGCAGCTTAGGCCCGGGACAGTCTAATGAAAAACTGTTTTTT. It encodes CASSLGPGQSNEKLFF. Combining the CDR3 with reference TRBV11-2 and TRBJ1-4 gives the whole variable domain EAGVAQSPRYKIIEKRQSVAFWCNPISGHATLYWYQQILGQGPKLLIQFQNNGVVDDSQLPKDRFSAERLKGVDSTLKIQPAKLEDSAVYLCASSLGPGQSNEKLFFGSGTQLSVL.

The chain carries TRBV7-9 and TRBJ2-1; TRBD2 is a possible D gene (5 bases). Deletions cut 0 bases from V and 9 bases from J, with 9 bases between. The CDR3 runs 13 residues. Per the germline V gene, CDR1 is SEHNR and CDR2 is FQNEAQ (reference sequence). The CDR3 sequence: CASSLAGGPEQFF. The CDR3 DNA reads as TGTGCCAGCAGCTTAGCCGGAGGTCCTGAGCAGTTCTTC.

This clonotype appeared many times. The chain combines TRBV5-4 with TRBJ1-5; 8 bases align to TRBD1. The CDR3 has 13 residues. V trimming: 3 bases; J trimming: 7 bases; junction bases outside the gene matches: 3. Germline V lookup: CDR1 SGHNT, CDR2 YYREEE (reference sequence). The CDR3 loop reads CASSSQGAQPQHF. Here the CDR3 DNA reads TGTGCCAGCAGCTCGCAGGGGGCCCAGCCCCAGCATTTT.

A few counts support this clonotype. This chain links TRBV2 with TRBJ2-1; TRBD2 matches at 14 bases. This CDR3 has 20 amino acids. The germline gives CDR1 SNHLY, CDR2 FYNNEI. V dropped 4 bases and J dropped 1; count of bases not matched to a gene: 12. The CDR3 DNA follows: TGTGCCAGCAGTGGGGATACGGGACTAGCGGGGGTACGGTCCTACAATGAGCAGTTCTTC. Protein product: CASSGDTGLAGVRSYNEQFF.

This clonotype has just one count. A read error may produce the germline difference seen at one junction end. V usage is TRBV7-9 and J usage is TRBJ2-3; the match to TRBD1 covers 9 bases. Germline V gene lookup returns CDR1 SEHNR and CDR2 FQNEAQ (reference sequence). The CDR3 is 17 residues long. CDR3 amino acids: CASSPGPGQGYTDTLYF. CDR3 nucleotide sequence: TGTGCCAGCAGCCCAGGACCGGGACAGGGTTACACAGATACGCTGTATTTT.

The CDR3 region is CAGLTGDRKMSGANVLTF. CDR3 in DNA: TGTGCCGGACTTACCGGGGACCGCAAAATGTCTGGGGCCAACGTCCTGACTTTC. The chain couples TRBV2 to TRBJ2-6; possibly TRBD1 or TRBD2 for D (5 bases each). The V and J ends lost 11 bases and 1 base respectively, with 24 bases between them. The germline V gene encodes CDR1 SNHLY and CDR2 FYNNEI. The CDR3 is made up of 18 amino acids.

Of note for this clonotype: This sequence may be a read error, since a much larger clone differs from it by one base. The chain couples TRBV14 to TRBJ2-5, with TRBD2 identical over 7 bases. The germline V gene has CDR1 SGHDN and CDR2 FVKESK. The CDR3 consists of 14 residues. DNA of the CDR3: TGTGCCAGCAGCCTCTCCCCCGCGGGGGAGACCGAGTACTTC. As protein: CASSLSPAGETEYF.

This clonotype occurred a few times. The chain couples TRBV7-9 to TRBJ2-1, with D possibly matching TRBD2 (6 bases). V gave up 6 bases and J gave up 10 bases, with 31 bases separating them. Germline values: CDR1 SEHNR, CDR2 FQNEAQ (reference sequence). This CDR3 is built from 18 residues. CDR3 amino acids: CASSYGSPRAPKQAEQFF. The CDR3 DNA reads TGTGCCAGCAGTTACGGGAGCCCCCGGGCACCAAAACAGGCCGAGCAGTTCTTC.

This clonotype occurred many times. This sequence joins TRBV20-1 and TRBJ1-6, with D unresolved. V lost 0 bases, J lost 6 bases, and 15 bases lay in between. Germline V gene sequence: CDR1 DFQATT, CDR2 SNEGSKA (reference sequence). The CDR3 has 16 residues. The CDR3 DNA reads as TGCAGTGCTAGAGATCTACTTGGGAAGGGTAATTCACCCCTCCACTTT. This codes for CSARDLLGKGNSPLHF.

Regarding this clonotype: A clone one base away is much larger, so this may be a read error. CDR3: CSAESRGIPAYEQYF. In nucleotides, the CDR3 is TGCAGTGCTGAGAGCCGGGGGATCCCAGCCTACGAGCAGTACTTC. The chain employs TRBV20-1 and TRBJ2-7; D possibly corresponds to TRBD2 (6 bases). The CDR3 has 15 amino acids. Germline V lookup: CDR1 DFQATT, CDR2 SNEGSKA (reference sequence). Trimming removed 5 bases at V and 2 bases at J, with 19 bases between.

The chain couples TRBV6-5 to TRBJ2-1; tentatively, D is TRBD1 or TRBD2 (6 bases each). The V end was cut by 7 bases, the J end by 5 bases, with 12 bases between. Germline values: CDR1 MNHEY, CDR2 SVGAGI. The CDR3 covers 13 residues. The CDR3 spells CASKRGPNNEQFF. The CDR3, as DNA: TGTGCCAGCAAACGGGGGCCCAACAATGAGCAGTTCTTC.

This clonotype was counted only a few times. The chain joins TRBV30 to TRBJ1-6; D gene unclear. The CDR3 has 13 residues. V lost 3 bases to trimming and J lost 5 bases, with 8 bases between them. Germline V gene sequence: CDR1 GTSNPN, CDR2 SVGIG (reference sequence). The CDR3 reads CAWSGENNSPLHF. The CDR3 DNA reads as TGTGCCTGGAGCGGGGAGAATAATTCACCCCTCCACTTT. Supplemented by reference TRBV30 and TRBJ1-6, the full variable domain reads SQTIHQWPATLVQPVGSPLSLECTVEGTSNPNLYWYRQAAGRGLQLLFYSVGIGQISSEVPQNLSASRPQDRQFILSSKKLLLSDSGFYLCAWSGENNSPLHFGNGTRLTVT.

This clonotype was seen a few times. This sequence joins TRBV7-8 and TRBJ1-1; D possibly corresponds to TRBD1 (5 bases). The V gene's germline CDR1 is SGHVS and CDR2 FQNEAQ. The germline V and J ends were trimmed by 3 bases and 5 bases, with 19 bases remaining between them. The CDR3 sequence is 16 residues long. CDR3 DNA sequence: TGTGCCAGCAGCTTCCCGAAGGGGCTACCAGGGACTGAAGCTTTCTTT. Its translation: CASSFPKGLPGTEAFF.

The rearrangement links TRBV20-1 to TRBJ1-1, with TRBD1 matching over 7 bases. Germline CDR1 is DFQATT and CDR2 is SNEGSKA (reference sequence). V was pared by 4 bases and J by 4 bases, with 9 bases of the junction left unmatched. This CDR3 spans 14 amino acids. CDR3 sequence (DNA): TGCAGTGCTACCTCAAGACAGGGCCTCACTGAAGCTTTCTTT. As protein: CSATSRQGLTEAFF.